This note documents a single TCR beta chain sequence. Its antigen is not known. This record comes from a study of CXCR3-negative and CXCR3-positive naive CD8 T cells. Study findings and constraints: Each naive subset displayed comparably high diversity, whereas memory CD8+ cells displayed much lower diversity. Naive CXCR3-positive cells had TRB CDR3s more hydrophobic than those of CXCR3-negative naive cells. Post-cryopreservation CXCR3 expression was partly diminished, and the bulk of assays employed fresh PBMCs.

The libraries of TRB cDNA were constructed through 5' RACE using UMI labels. TCRdb re-called the 5' RACE reads and gives one entry per CDR3 protein, without DNA. With 100,000 to 150,000 distinct CDR3 sequences in the sample, the ten largest clones hold roughly 0.3%. CD45RO-CCR7+CD27+CD95- expression identified naive CD8+ T cells. Germline V CDR1 and CDR2: MGHRA, YSYEKL. There are 16 residues in the CDR3. This clonotype originated in a human donor in good health. Some clones in this sample may be carry-over from other donors' samples. Material: naive CXCR3- CD8+ T cells from blood. Regarding subset: CD45RO-CCR7+CD27+CD95- naive CD8+ T cells lacking CXCR3 (TNR3-). The chain has TRBV4-1 and TRBJ2-7; the D call from TCRdb, TRBD2, cannot be confirmed without DNA. CDR3 protein: CASSQDRRAPGYEQYF.